This entry lists 20 T cell receptor beta chains sequenced from one sample in a study of cytomegalovirus exposure and HLA in healthy donors. 60 Vbeta and 13 Jbeta primers were used in PCR. The assay was immunoSEQ multiplex PCR, and TCRdb's table has in-frame clones only and misses some. The sample has approximately 150,000 clones, 75% to 85% seen once; the top ten hold 2% to 2.5%. The sample taken for sequencing was PBMCs. The receptors come from a woman aged 18-30 years in good health and CMV-seropositive.

This rearrangement joins TRBV30 to TRBJ2-6; D is undetermined. CDR1 and CDR2 from the germline V gene are GTSNPN and SVGIG (reference sequence). Trimming left V 5 bases short and J 4 bases short, with 12 bases between. The CDR3 loop spans 14 amino acids. CDR3 DNA sequence: TGTGCCTGGTCCAGTGTGTACGGGGCCAACGTCCTGACTTTC. It encodes CAWSSVYGANVLTF.

V is TRBV5-6 and J is TRBJ1-2; D is ambiguous. The germline V and J ends were trimmed by 0 bases and 2 bases, with 11 bases remaining between them. In germline, CDR1 is SGHDT, CDR2 YYEEEE. There are 15 residues in the CDR3. Here the CDR3 reads CASSLVSVLNYGYTF. The CDR3 coding sequence is TGTGCCAGCAGCTTGGTTTCCGTTTTAAACTATGGCTACACCTTC.

This sequence joins TRBV30 and TRBJ2-1; 9 nucleotides align to TRBD2. The CDR3 totals 14 residues. Per the germline V gene, CDR1 is GTSNPN and CDR2 is SVGIG (reference sequence). V lost 5 bases, J lost 3 bases, and 5 bases stayed unmatched. This chain's CDR3 is CAWYSGGGYNEQFF. The DNA of the CDR3 is TGTGCCTGGTATAGCGGGGGAGGCTACAATGAGCAGTTCTTC.

The table lists this clone with a count of one. This chain uses TRBV6-6 with TRBJ2-5; TRBD1 matches at 7 bases. CDR3 size: 14 residues. The ends lost 4 bases at V and 5 bases at J; junction bases unmatched: 7. Germline CDR1 MNHNY, CDR2 SVGAGI (reference sequence). CDR3 protein: CASSSTGLRETQYF. As DNA, the CDR3 is TGTGCCAGCAGTTCGACAGGGCTCCGGGAGACCCAGTACTTC.

The J gene is TRBJ1-5, the V gene TRBV19; 8 bases line up with TRBD1. The V gene's germline CDR1 is LNHDA and CDR2 SQIVND (reference sequence). The V and J ends lost 9 bases and 7 bases, in that order; junction bases with no gene match: 5. This CDR3 comprises 12 residues. CDR3 sequence reads: CASRQGFQPQHF. For the CDR3, the DNA is TGTGCCAGCCGACAGGGGTTCCAGCCCCAGCATTTT.

J is TRBJ2-7 and V is TRBV5-1; TRBD2 agrees at 10 bases. V gave up 1 base and J gave up 0 bases; unmatched junction bases: 7. The CDR3 runs 17 residues. Germline V gene sequence: CDR1 SGHRS, CDR2 YFSETQ. Written as DNA, the CDR3 is TGCGCCAGCAGCTTGATTCTAGCGGGGGCTAACTCCTACGAGCAGTACTTC. The encoded protein is CASSLILAGANSYEQYF.

This chain joins TRBV19 and TRBJ1-5; 7 bases agree with TRBD1. This CDR3 comprises 12 residues. Germline CDR1 is LNHDA and CDR2 is SQIVND (reference sequence). V was clipped by 7 bases and J by 5 bases; unmatched bases: 2. CDR3 protein: CASNRGDQPQHF. In nucleotides, the CDR3 is TGTGCCAGTAACAGGGGAGATCAGCCCCAGCATTTT.

This sequence joins TRBV5-4 and TRBJ1-1, with D possibly being TRBD1 (6 bases). V gave up 5 bases and J gave up 1 base, with 12 bases separating them. The CDR3 is 14 residues long. The germline CDR1 and CDR2 sequences are SGHNT and YYREEE (reference sequence). CDR3 amino acids: CASRGRQENTEAFF. CDR3 bases: TGTGCCAGCAGGGGAAGACAGGAGAACACTGAAGCTTTCTTT. Based on the CDR3 plus reference TRBV5-4 and TRBJ1-1, the full variable domain is ETGVTQSPTHLIKTRGQQVTLRCSSQSGHNTVSWYQQALGQGPQFIFQYYREEENGRGNFPPRFSGLQFPNYSSELNVNALELDDSALYLCASRGRQENTEAFFGQGTRLTVV.

The V call is TRBV15, the J call TRBJ1-1, with D unresolved. This CDR3 comprises 14 residues. V lost 3 bases and J 0 bases, leaving 8 bases between the germline ends. From germline, CDR1 is LNHNV and CDR2 YYDKDF (reference sequence). The CDR3 here is CATSSGLLNTEAFF. The CDR3 nucleotides are TGTGCCACCAGCAGTGGACTATTGAACACTGAAGCTTTCTTT.

The CDR3 region has the DNA TGTGCCAGCACCCACCTAGGTAACACCGGGGAGCTGTTTTTT. Encoded protein: CASTHLGNTGELFF. The V call is TRBV28, the J call TRBJ2-2; D not resolved. The CDR3 loop spans 14 amino acids. The germline V gene has CDR1 MDHEN and CDR2 SYDVKM. V shed 7 bases and J shed 2 bases, with 11 bases lying between them.

This clone came up a few times. The J gene is TRBJ2-1, the V gene TRBV6-5; 9 nucleotides line up with TRBD1. The CDR3 length is 13 residues. In germline, CDR1 is MNHEY, CDR2 SVGAGI. V shed 9 bases, J shed 15 bases, and the junction held 15 bases outside the gene matches. Here the CDR3 reads CASGTGSPKGRFF. CDR3 DNA sequence: TGTGCCAGTGGGACAGGGAGCCCTAAGGGGCGGTTCTTC.

The chain carries TRBV19 and TRBJ2-1, with a possible D match to TRBD2 (5 bases). This CDR3 contains 17 residues. Germline assignment: CDR1 LNHDA and CDR2 SQIVND (reference sequence). V lost 6 bases and J 5 bases, leaving 23 bases between the germline ends. CDR3 in amino acids: CASSPLTSSRRDNEQFF. The CDR3 DNA follows: TGTGCCAGTAGCCCTCTGACCTCTAGCCGGCGGGACAATGAGCAGTTCTTC.

The rearrangement links TRBV7-9 to TRBJ1-1; perhaps TRBD1 as D (5 bases). Deletions cut 1 base from V and 7 bases from J, with 10 bases between. Germline assignment: CDR1 SEHNR and CDR2 FQNEAQ (reference sequence). The length of the CDR3 is 13 residues. The CDR3 loop reads CASSLVSGGEAFF. As DNA, the CDR3 is TGTGCCAGCAGCTTAGTATCCGGGGGTGAAGCTTTCTTT.

This sequence joins TRBV5-4 and TRBJ1-5, with 7 bases that match TRBD1. Looked up from germline, CDR1 is SGHNT and CDR2 is YYREEE (reference sequence). V trimming: 2 bases; J trimming: 5 bases; junction bases outside the gene matches: 4. CDR3 length equals 14 residues. The CDR3, as DNA: TGTGCCAGCAGCTTAAAGGGGGCGGATCAGCCCCAGCATTTT. Protein: CASSLKGADQPQHF.

The chain recombines TRBV6-1 with TRBJ1-6; 7 nucleotides match TRBD1. V was pared by 1 base and J by 9 bases, with 21 bases of the junction left unmatched. This CDR3 spans 20 amino acids. The germline V gene has CDR1 MNHNS and CDR2 SASEGT. The CDR3 coding sequence is TGTGCCAGCAGTGAAGAGGCAAGGAGAGGGGGCGGCCCCTTAACTTCACCCCTCCACTTT. Translated, it gives CASSEEARRGGGPLTSPLHF.

The V call is TRBV9, the J call TRBJ1-2; 9 bases align to TRBD1. The V gene's germline CDR1 is SGDLS and CDR2 YYNGEE. CDR3 length equals 16 residues. Trimming removed 2 bases from V and 5 bases from J; junction bases left unmatched: 10. The CDR3 sequence: CASSVSSGQGLYGYTF. The CDR3 DNA follows: TGTGCCAGCAGCGTTTCCTCGGGACAGGGACTTTATGGCTACACCTTC.

This clone has only a few counts. The rearrangement uses TRBV11-1 and TRBJ1-1, with a tentative D call TRBD1 (6 bases). Germline assignment: CDR1 SGHAT and CDR2 FQDESV (reference sequence). The V and J ends lost 5 bases and 0 bases respectively, with 13 bases between them. The CDR3 contains 15 residues. CDR3 residues: CASSRQGPVNTEAFF. The CDR3 DNA reads TGTGCCAGCAGCCGCCAGGGGCCGGTGAACACTGAAGCTTTCTTT.

The chain uses TRBV9 and TRBJ1-6, with 9 bases identical to TRBD1. The CDR3 contains 19 residues. Looked up from germline, CDR1 is SGDLS and CDR2 is YYNGEE. The V segment lost 3 bases and the J segment 1 base; nucleotides outside the gene matches: 11. This chain's CDR3 is CASSAPPGQGGSYNSPLHF. The CDR3, as DNA: TGTGCCAGCAGCGCCCCCCCGGGACAGGGTGGGTCCTATAATTCACCCCTCCACTTT.

The genes are TRBV6-4 and TRBJ1-1, with D maybe TRBD1 (5 bases). The CDR3 is 13 amino acids. V dropped 3 bases and J dropped 2 bases, with 7 bases sitting between them. Germline CDR1 MRHNA, CDR2 SNTAGT. CDR3 residues: CASSEGENTEAFF. The CDR3 DNA sequence: TGTGCCAGCAGTGAAGGGGAAAACACTGAAGCTTTCTTT.

The chain links TRBV5-5 to TRBJ2-7; no definite D call. This CDR3 is 14 amino acids long. V lost 0 bases to trimming and J lost 6 bases, with 13 bases between them. CDR1 is SGHKS and CDR2 is YYEKEE in the germline V gene (reference sequence). The chain's CDR3 is CASSLATTTGEQYF. The CDR3 DNA sequence: TGTGCCAGCAGCTTGGCTACTACAACGGGCGAGCAGTACTTC.